This T cell receptor beta chain was observed in a study of technical replicates of blood from a few donors. In germline, CDR1 is MDHEN, CDR2 SYDVKM. The junction had 7 bases not matched to a gene; V was cut back by 6 bases and J by 4 bases. CDR3 length: 14 residues. This clone was found once. Sequencing used immunoSEQ multiplex PCR; TCRdb keeps in-frame clones, though not all of them. The table has about 75,000 clones, 95% to 98% seen once. The specimen was T cells isolated from PBMCs. The chain has TRBV28 and TRBJ2-7; 9 nucleotides align to TRBD1. This TCR came from a human donor in good health. The CDR3 nucleotides read TGTGCCAGCAGCCAGGGACAGGGCCTGTACGAGCAGTACTTC. Its translation is CASSQGQGLYEQYF.